The 8 T cell receptor beta chains below were found in one sample sequenced in a study of T cells after yellow fever vaccination (dated by TCRdb to the late 2010s). The treatment or condition label, read with the paper, signifies: live attenuated yellow fever vaccine strain. Library preparation was by 5' RACE. Sequencing used an Illumina HiSeq 2500. Through fastp at Q25 and MiXCR, TCRdb rebuilt clones from the public reads, retaining in-frame beta chains. Every entry covers one CDR3 protein and lists the most common genes and DNA from its rows. This sample has 200,000 to 300,000 distinct CDR3 sequences in its table, and 10% to 15% of those were observed once. The ten largest make up around 0.49% of the sample. The sample here was CD4+ T cells sorted from PBMCs, taken 45 days after the yellow fever booster vaccination. These receptors came from a man between 25 and 39 years old who received the YFV17D yellow fever vaccine.

This clonotype was counted only a few times. The gene calls are TRBV28 and TRBJ2-2; D ambiguous. From germline, CDR1 is MDHEN and CDR2 SYDVKM. The V gene lost 6 bases and the J gene lost 6 bases, with 11 bases spanning the gap. The CDR3 runs 13 residues. CDR3 protein: CASSLRHSGELFF. The CDR3 DNA reads as TGTGCCAGCAGCCTCCGACACTCCGGGGAGCTGTTTTTT.

This clonotype was observed a few times. The V gene is TRBV7-9, the J gene TRBJ2-5; D unresolved. Germline V gives CDR1 SEHNR, CDR2 FQNEAQ (reference sequence). Between the trimmed V and J ends, which lost 6 bases and 4 bases, there was a span of 12 bases. CDR3 size: 13 residues. CDR3 region: CASSYELRETQYF. In DNA form, the CDR3 reads TGTGCCAGCAGTTACGAGCTGAGAGAGACCCAGTACTTC.

This clonotype was seen more than once but under ten times. The chain combines TRBV5-1 with TRBJ2-1; the match to TRBD1 covers 12 bases. Germline loops: CDR1 SGHRS, CDR2 YFSETQ. Unmatched junction bases numbered 11, after V lost 6 bases and J lost 10 bases. CDR3 length equals 15 residues. CDR3 nucleotides: TGCGCCAGCACGAGGGGACAGGGGGCTCATGAAGAGCAGTTCTTC. It specifies CASTRGQGAHEEQFF.

This clonotype was seen a handful of times. The chain couples TRBV11-1 to TRBJ1-1; D is unclear. The CDR3 sequence is 14 residues long. The ends were cut back, 2 bases at V and 2 bases at J, with 9 bases in the middle. CDR1 is SGHAT and CDR2 is FQDESV in the germline V gene (reference sequence). CDR3 region: CASSLPLLNTEAFF. In DNA form, the CDR3 reads TGTGCCAGCAGCTTACCTTTGTTAAACACTGAAGCTTTCTTT.

This clonotype was recorded a few times. V and J are TRBV20-1 and TRBJ1-3; D ambiguous. This CDR3 spans 15 amino acids. Trimming removed 7 bases at V and 0 bases at J, with 16 bases between. CDR1 DFQATT and CDR2 SNEGSKA come from the germline V gene (reference sequence). CDR3 bases: TGCAGTGTTATAGAGCCAGGCCACTCTGGAAACACCATATATTTT. Its protein is CSVIEPGHSGNTIYF.

V is TRBV11-2 and J is TRBJ2-7, with D perhaps matching TRBD1 (6 bases). With 5 bases removed from V and 1 base from J, the gap between germline ends came to 15 bases. CDR1 and CDR2 (germline): SGHAT, FQNNGV. This CDR3 contains 15 residues. In nucleotides, the CDR3 is TGTGCCAGCAGCCAAGCCGGGACAATGTCCTACGAGCAGTACTTC. Amino acid sequence: CASSQAGTMSYEQYF.

The V call is TRBV12-3 or TRBV12-4, the J call TRBJ2-5, with 10 positions matching TRBD1. This CDR3 comprises 15 residues. J was trimmed by 4 bases and V by 6 bases; bases with no gene match: 8. The CDR3 reads CASSPGDRGLETQYF. CDR3 nucleotide sequence: TGTGCCAGCAGCCCGGGGGACAGGGGTCTAGAGACCCAGTACTTC.

The rearrangement joins TRBV10-2 to TRBJ2-7; maybe TRBD2 (5 bases). V was shortened by 2 bases and J by 0 bases, with 17 bases between the two germline ends. Germline V gives CDR1 WSHSY, CDR2 SAAADI. The CDR3 has 17 amino acids. The CDR3 coding sequence is TGCGCCAGCAGTGAGCGGGGAACGGGCCATAGCTCCTACGAGCAGTACTTC. This codes for CASSERGTGHSSYEQYF.